This T cell receptor (beta chain) was documented in a study of blood T cells in healthy people across ages. The ends lost 0 bases at V and 6 bases at J; junction bases unmatched: 4. There are 15 residues in the CDR3. Per germline, CDR1 MNHEY and CDR2 SMNVEV (reference sequence). For the second PCR, which ran for about 7 to 11 cycles, a sample-barcoded 5' primer and a J-beta primer mix were used. Each cDNA molecule, via a template-switch adaptor with 12 random nucleotides, was tagged. TCRdb reanalysed the 5' RACE reads using MiXCR and keeps one entry per CDR3 protein. The sample holds about 1.8 million distinct CDR3 sequences, less than 50% seen once. Study-level points and caveats: The fall in TCR beta diversity per million T cells was roughly linear with age. It was held that diversity estimates obtained from one million T cells represented underestimates.

In this sample, this clonotype turned up a few times. Its antigen remains unidentified. The TCR originated in a woman between 35 and 50 years old in good health. The chain couples TRBV27 to TRBJ2-1; TRBD2 aligns across 8 bases. The sequenced sample was blood. The CDR3 loop is CASSLSLADPNEQFF. The CDR3 DNA reads as TGTGCCAGCAGTTTATCACTAGCGGACCCCAATGAGCAGTTCTTC.